The 25 T cell receptor beta chains below come from one sample, sequenced in a study of blood T cells in healthy people across ages. The second PCR ran about 6 to 12 cycles with a sample-barcoded 5' primer and J-beta primers. TCRdb reanalysed the 5' RACE reads using MiXCR and keeps one entry per CDR3 protein. The table records about 1.4 million distinct CDR3 sequences, approximately 63% of them present only once. Sequenced: blood. The receptors originated from a young man in good health.

This chain connects TRBV15 to TRBJ2-5; no firm D call. Germline values: CDR1 LNHNV, CDR2 YYDKDF (reference sequence). There are 16 residues in the CDR3. Trimming removed 0 bases from V and 11 bases from J, with 22 bases in between. This chain's CDR3 is CATSRESSYSHNEQYF. CDR3 in DNA: TGTGCCACCAGCAGAGAGTCGTCGTACTCACACAATGAGCAGTACTTC.

The V and J genes are TRBV5-1 and TRBJ1-2; D might be TRBD1 (5 bases). V lost 0 bases and J lost 11, with 11 bases in between. The CDR3 spans 12 residues. The germline gives CDR1 SGHRS, CDR2 YFSETQ. CDR3 sequence: CASSLEGLWYTF. CDR3 in DNA: TGCGCCAGCAGCTTGGAGGGACTGTGGTACACCTTC.

This clonotype occurred a few times. The V gene is TRBV5-1, the J gene TRBJ2-7, with TRBD2 matching over 8 bases. V lost 0 bases, J lost 5 bases, and 7 bases stayed unmatched. The germline V gene encodes CDR1 SGHRS and CDR2 YFSETQ. This CDR3 region has 15 residues. The chain's CDR3 is CASSLVGLDGDEQYF. The CDR3 DNA reads TGCGCCAGCAGCTTGGTGGGACTAGATGGTGACGAGCAGTACTTC.

The chain is built from TRBV7-2 and TRBJ2-7; D ambiguous. There are 13 residues in the CDR3. CDR1 and CDR2 (germline): SGHTA, FQGNSA. V was cut by 7 bases and J by 4 bases, with 14 bases left in between. In DNA form, the CDR3 reads TGTGCCAGCAACCAGGCCCTTGCTTACGAGCAGTACTTC. Protein product: CASNQALAYEQYF.

The rearrangement joins TRBV10-3 to TRBJ2-7; D possibly uses TRBD1 or TRBD2 (5 bases each). Germline CDR1 ENHRY, CDR2 SYGVKD. This CDR3 has 14 residues. V lost 4 bases to trimming and J lost 3 bases, with 13 bases between them. The CDR3 sequence: CAISVGTSLYEQYF. In nucleotides, the CDR3 is TGTGCCATCAGTGTGGGGACGAGCCTCTACGAGCAGTACTTC.

This CDR3 is CASSSPGRLDYEQYF. The CDR3, as DNA: TGTGCCAGCAGCTCTCCGGGCAGATTGGACTACGAGCAGTACTTC. The V and J genes are TRBV28 and TRBJ2-7, with D unresolved. Germline V gives CDR1 MDHEN, CDR2 SYDVKM. The CDR3 length is 15 residues. V lost 6 bases and J lost 3, with 18 bases in between.

The chain couples TRBV4-1 to TRBJ2-5, with D perhaps matching TRBD1 or TRBD2 (5 bases each). The germline CDR1 and CDR2 sequences are MGHRA and YSYEKL. Trimming stripped 1 base from V and 5 bases from J, with 14 bases between. CDR3 size: 15 residues. In nucleotides, the CDR3 is TGCGCCAGCAGCCAAGGTGTGGGGGATGGGGAGACCCAGTACTTC. Amino acid sequence: CASSQGVGDGETQYF.

As regards this clonotype: One end of the junction varies from germline; a read error may be responsible. The chain couples TRBV10-3 to TRBJ2-1; D call uncertain. This CDR3 is built from 16 residues. Looked up from germline, CDR1 is ENHRY and CDR2 is SYGVKD. In DNA, the CDR3 is TGTGTCATCAGTGGCCGTGGTGCGGCTGACTACAATGAGCAGTTCTTC. This gives the protein CVISGRGAADYNEQFF.

This clonotype was recorded once. The V gene is TRBV12-3 or TRBV12-4, the J gene TRBJ2-3; 8 nucleotides align to TRBD1. Trimming at V came to 3 bases and at J to 6 bases, leaving 5 bases not matched to a gene. The CDR3 is 14 amino acids. CDR3 bases: TGTGCCAGCAGTTTGGACAGGGAGTTCGATACGCAGTATTTT. It yields the protein CASSLDREFDTQYF.

This sequence joins TRBV29-1 and TRBJ2-7, with TRBD2 as a possible D gene (5 bases). The CDR3 length is 12 residues. Trimming removed 4 bases at V and 7 bases at J, with 14 bases between. Germline CDR1 and CDR2: SQVTM and ANQGSEA. CDR3 sequence (DNA): TGCAGCGTTGCATCCTCGAGGGATGAGCAGTACTTC. It translates to CSVASSRDEQYF.

CDR3 loop: CSVEDPAGTGAYEQYF. The CDR3 DNA is TGCAGCGTTGAAGACCCAGCGGGGACAGGAGCATACGAGCAGTACTTC. The genes are TRBV29-1 and TRBJ2-7; maybe TRBD1 (8 bases). V dropped 0 bases and J dropped 4 bases, with 19 bases sitting between them. Germline V gives CDR1 SQVTM, CDR2 ANQGSEA. The CDR3 has 16 residues.

In regard to this clonotype: At one of its ends the junction is not consistent with the germline gene, which may arise from a read error. The chain carries TRBV5-4 and TRBJ2-7, with unresolved D. The CDR3 spans 15 residues. CDR1 is SGHNT, CDR2 YYREEE, per germline (reference sequence). The CDR3 loop reads CTSSLTRAASYEQYF. DNA of the CDR3: TGTACCAGCAGCTTGACAAGGGCAGCGTCCTACGAGCAGTACTTC.

V and J are TRBV21-1 and TRBJ2-7; the tabulated D call, TRBD2, remains unverified against the DNA. TRBV21-1 is given as a pseudogene. The CDR3 runs to 14 residues. The CDR3 spells CASSKAPSVYEQYF. CDR3 nucleotide sequence: TGTGCCAGCAGCAAAGCACCCTCCGTCTACGAGCAGTACTTC.

The table lists this clonotype with a count of one. A clone one base away is much larger, so this may be a read error. The rearrangement uses TRBV5-4 and TRBJ2-1; D tentatively reads TRBD1 or TRBD2 (5 bases each). The CDR3 length is 13 residues. The V end was cut by 4 bases, the J end by 6 bases, with 11 bases between. Germline V gene lookup returns CDR1 SGHNT and CDR2 YYREEE (reference sequence). The CDR3 is CASSVRGANEQFF. CDR3 DNA: TGTGCCAGCAGCGTGCGAGGGGCCAATGAGCAGTTCTTC.

The CDR3 DNA reads as TGTGCCAGCAGTTGGAGACAGGCGTCAACCGCCTACGAGCAGTACTTC. This encodes CASSWRQASTAYEQYF. V usage is TRBV6-5 and J usage is TRBJ2-7, with TRBD1 as a possible D gene (6 bases). Germline CDR1 is MNHEY and CDR2 is SVGAGI. V lost 4 bases to trimming and J lost 2 bases, with 18 bases between them. This CDR3 has 16 amino acids.

This clonotype was counted ten times or more. The rearrangement links TRBV20-1 to TRBJ1-2; 7 bases are a match to TRBD1. CDR1 is DFQATT and CDR2 is SNEGSKA in the germline V gene (reference sequence). J was trimmed by 5 bases and V by 4 bases; bases with no gene match: 4. This CDR3 has 12 amino acids. This CDR3 reads CSATRDSYGYTF. The DNA of the CDR3 is TGCAGTGCTACCCGGGACAGTTATGGCTACACCTTC.

This clonotype has just a few counts. The V call is TRBV10-3, the J call TRBJ2-3, with unresolved D. The CDR3 extends over 14 amino acids. CDR1 ENHRY and CDR2 SYGVKD come from the germline V gene. V was trimmed by 8 bases and J by 0 bases, leaving 12 bases between them. The CDR3 bases are TGTGCCATCGGTGTTACGACTAGCACAGATACGCAGTATTTT. Residues: CAIGVTTSTDTQYF.

V and J are TRBV4-1 and TRBJ1-2; D is unclear. Trimming took 0 bases from V and 2 from J, leaving 13 bases between them. The CDR3 runs to 16 residues. Looked up from germline, CDR1 is MGHRA and CDR2 is YSYEKL. Written as DNA, the CDR3 is TGCGCCAGCAGCCAAGATGTGCAAACTAAAAACTATGGCTACACCTTC. Amino acid sequence: CASSQDVQTKNYGYTF.

The chain carries TRBV2 and TRBJ2-4; the match to TRBD1 covers 8 bases. The CDR3 spans 14 residues. In germline, CDR1 is SNHLY, CDR2 FYNNEI. V dropped 8 bases and J dropped 3; count of bases not matched to a gene: 6. The CDR3 region is CASSVDRGKNIQYF. DNA of the CDR3: TGTGCCAGCTCAGTAGACAGGGGCAAAAACATTCAGTACTTC.

V usage is TRBV6-8 and J usage is TRBJ2-7, with no clear D. Looked up from germline, CDR1 is MNHGY and CDR2 is SAAAGT. CDR3 size: 9 residues. V gave up 11 bases and J gave up 2 bases, with 4 bases separating them. The CDR3 coding sequence is TGTGCCCGAACCTACGAGCAGTACTTC. This sequence encodes CARTYEQYF.

The chain carries TRBV14 and TRBJ1-2; the D is unclear. CDR1 is SGHDN, CDR2 FVKESK, per germline. The CDR3 loop spans 18 amino acids. Trimming left V 1 base short and J 0 bases short, with 18 bases between. CDR3 amino acids: CASSQARARLLSNYGYTF. DNA for the CDR3: TGTGCCAGCAGCCAAGCCCGGGCCCGATTACTCTCTAACTATGGCTACACCTTC.

The chain employs TRBV4-1 and TRBJ1-1, with 7 positions matching TRBD1. The ends lost 4 bases at V and 7 bases at J; junction bases unmatched: 6. CDR1 and CDR2 from the germline V gene are MGHRA and YSYEKL. The CDR3 loop spans 13 amino acids. Here the CDR3 DNA reads TGCGCCAGCAGCCCCCTGGACAGGCGTGAAGCTTTCTTT. Protein: CASSPLDRREAFF.

This sequence joins TRBV12-3 or TRBV12-4 and TRBJ2-1; 10 bases fit TRBD2. J lost 5 bases, V lost 6 bases, and 7 bases had no gene match. The CDR3 contains 15 residues. Here the CDR3 DNA reads TGTGCCAGCAGCTCCTTCGGACTAGCGGACAATGAGCAGTTCTTC. Protein: CASSSFGLADNEQFF.

This clonotype was detected a few times. The chain has TRBV29-1 and TRBJ2-5; maybe TRBD2 (6 bases). CDR3 size: 13 residues. Germline V gene data show CDR1 as SQVTM and CDR2 as ANQGSEA. The germline V and J ends were trimmed by 2 bases and 5 bases, with 12 bases remaining between them. In nucleotides, the CDR3 is TGCAGCGTTGAATCGGGGGTGGAGGAGACCCAGTACTTC. This codes for CSVESGVEETQYF.

The V gene is TRBV29-1, the J gene TRBJ2-1; 12 bases line up with TRBD2. Germline V gene data show CDR1 as SQVTM and CDR2 as ANQGSEA. V was clipped by 3 bases and J by 4 bases; unmatched bases: 4. There are 15 residues in the CDR3. Here the CDR3 reads CSVDGLAGRYNEQFF. In DNA, the CDR3 is TGCAGCGTTGACGGACTAGCGGGACGTTACAATGAGCAGTTCTTC.